A selection of T cell receptor beta chains follows, all from one sample in a study of blood T cell repertoires in COVID-19. Repertoires were generated with immunoSEQ multiplex PCR, while TCRdb's copy carries only in-frame clones and drops some. The table includes around 250,000 clones, over 75% detected once. Material for sequencing was PBMCs or T cells enriched from blood (not recorded which). These receptors all stem from a woman in her forties or fifties who had recovered from COVID-19. The CDR3 runs from the conserved cysteine through the conserved F or W. The D gene is left open where the match is weak. Clone size appears in some rows only: once, few, many, or a class for an expanded clone.

D,J,V,size,CDR3,DNA
.,TRBJ1-5,TRBV28,.,CASSLGQSNQPQHF,TGTGCCAGCAGTCTTGGACAGAGCAATCAGCCCCAGCATTTT
.,TRBJ1-5,TRBV28,.,CASRYRQTYSNQPQHF,TGTGCCAGCAGATATCGTCAGACATATAGCAATCAGCCCCAGCATTTT
TRBD1,TRBJ1-2,TRBV19,.,CASSKKGARKFYGYTF,TGTGCCAGTAGTAAGAAGGGGGCACGCAAGTTCTATGGCTACACCTTC
.,TRBJ2-1,TRBV27,.,CASSPVTGSSLNEQFF,TGTGCCAGCAGTCCTGTCACAGGGTCGAGCCTCAATGAGCAGTTCTTC
TRBD1,TRBJ2-7,TRBV28,once,CASSPIRGGTGNPYEQYF,TGTGCCAGCAGTCCAATAAGAGGAGGGACAGGGAATCCCTACGAGCAGTACTTC
TRBD1,TRBJ1-1,TRBV7-3,.,CASSPQGAYTEAFF,TGTGCCAGCAGCCCACAGGGGGCGTACACTGAAGCTTTCTTT
TRBD1,TRBJ1-5,TRBV7-6,.,CASSSGQGLGNQPQHF,TGTGCCAGCAGCTCGGGACAGGGTTTGGGCAATCAGCCCCAGCATTTT
.,TRBJ1-2,TRBV10-3,once,CAINTGANYGYTF,TGTGCCATCAACACGGGAGCTAACTATGGCTACACCTTC
TRBD1,TRBJ2-7,TRBV24-1,.,CATSPAAGQGREQYF,TGTGCCACCAGCCCTGCCGCTGGACAGGGTCGAGAGCAGTACTTC
TRBD1,TRBJ2-2,TRBV4-1,.,CASSPTGTRTGELFF,TGCGCCAGCAGCCCGACAGGGACGAGGACCGGGGAGCTGTTTTTT
.,TRBJ1-1,TRBV24-1,.,CATSREDEAFF,TGTGCCACCAGCCGGGAGGATGAAGCTTTCTTT
.,TRBJ1-1,TRBV5-1,once,CASCSSQMNTEAFF,TGCGCCAGCTGCTCAAGTCAGATGAACACTGAAGCTTTCTTT
.,TRBJ1-6,TRBV7-8,.,CASSSRTGFYPPLHF,TGTGCCAGCAGCTCGCGCACAGGGTTTTACCCACCCCTCCACTTT
TRBD2,TRBJ2-1,TRBV28,.,CASWGGLYNEQFF,TGTGCCAGCTGGGGGGGGTTATACAATGAGCAGTTCTTC
TRBD2,TRBJ2-1,TRBV3-1/TRBV3-2,.,CASSQGLLAANNEQFF,TGTGCCAGCAGCCAAGGGCTTCTAGCGGCTAACAATGAGCAGTTCTTC
.,TRBJ1-2,TRBV18,.,CASSPGGDYGYTF,TGTGCCAGCTCACCAGGGGGCGACTATGGCTACACCTTC
TRBD2,TRBJ2-7,TRBV2,once,CASKVGGGSYEQYF,TGTGCCAGCAAAGTGGGCGGGGGCTCCTACGAGCAGTACTTC
.,TRBJ1-1,TRBV19,.,CASSIKAQGGTEAFF,TGTGCCAGTAGTATAAAAGCCCAGGGAGGCACTGAAGCTTTCTTT
TRBD1,TRBJ1-1,TRBV7-9,.,CASSSLGTGRVTEAFF,TGTGCCAGCAGCTCCCTGGGGACAGGGAGGGTCACTGAAGCTTTCTTT
.,TRBJ1-6,TRBV12-3/TRBV12-4,.,CASSPPFSPLHF,TGTGCCAGCAGTCCCCCCTTTTCACCCCTCCACTTT
.,TRBJ1-1,TRBV7-9,.,CASSLTNRIGTEAFF,TGTGCCAGCAGCTTAACTAATAGGATTGGCACTGAAGCTTTCTTT
TRBD2,TRBJ2-3,TRBV19,once,CASRIAGTDTQYF,TGTGCCAGTAGAATAGCGGGAACAGATACGCAGTATTTT
.,TRBJ1-1,TRBV12-5,.,CASGRGTEAFF,TGTGCTAGTGGAAGGGGCACTGAAGCTTTCTTT
TRBD1,TRBJ1-4,TRBV7-9,.,CASSSRQGPTNEKLFF,TGTGCCAGCAGCTCGCGACAGGGGCCAACTAATGAAAAACTGTTTTTT
.,TRBJ2-5,TRBV27,.,CASSLYSEPRPPGRETQYF,TGTGCCAGCAGTTTATATTCCGAACCGAGACCTCCAGGGCGAGAGACCCAGTACTTC
TRBD1,TRBJ1-5,TRBV19,few,CASSMTGESNQPQHF,TGTGCCAGTAGTATGACAGGGGAGAGCAATCAGCCCCAGCATTTT
TRBD2,TRBJ2-1,TRBV29-1,.,CSVAERLAAYNEQFF,TGCAGCGTTGCCGAAAGACTAGCGGCCTACAATGAGCAGTTCTTC
.,TRBJ1-2,TRBV4-1,.,CASSQAPLGVYGYTF,TGCGCCAGCAGCCAAGCCCCTCTCGGGGTCTATGGCTACACCTTC
.,TRBJ2-1,TRBV5-4,.,CASSLISRAGPTYNEQFF,TGTGCCAGCAGCTTGATCTCCCGCGCGGGACCCACTTACAATGAGCAGTTCTTC
.,TRBJ2-3,TRBV19,.,CASSIASLARAQYF,TGTGCCAGTAGTATAGCTTCCCTAGCACGGGCGCAGTATTTT
TRBD1,TRBJ1-5,TRBV5-1,few,CASSPGTGGGNQPQHF,TGCGCCAGCAGCCCCGGGACAGGGGGGGGCAATCAGCCCCAGCATTTT
.,TRBJ2-7,TRBV18,once,CASSPTEVLAGEQYF,TGTGCCAGCTCACCCACAGAGGTTCTCGCGGGCGAGCAGTACTTC
.,TRBJ2-1,TRBV29-1,.,CSAMTDTSYNEQFF,TGCAGCGCTATGACAGACACCTCCTACAATGAGCAGTTCTTC
TRBD1,TRBJ2-7,TRBV28,.,CASSQPGQGTYEQYF,TGTGCCAGCAGCCAACCGGGACAGGGGACCTACGAGCAGTACTTC
.,TRBJ1-2,TRBV28,.,CASSLDSQGPRGGYTF,TGTGCCAGCAGTTTAGATTCGCAGGGCCCTCGCGGTGGCTACACCTTC
.,TRBJ2-7,TRBV27,.,CASRVRASSYEQYF,TGTGCCAGCAGAGTCAGGGCTAGCTCCTACGAGCAGTACTTC
TRBD2,TRBJ2-7,TRBV6-6,few,CASSPHSGRGYMNEQYF,TGTGCCAGCAGTCCCCATAGCGGGAGGGGCTATATGAATGAGCAGTACTTC
.,TRBJ2-7,TRBV5-1,.,CASSLDGAAYEQYF,TGCGCCAGCAGCTTGGACGGAGCGGCCTACGAGCAGTACTTC
TRBD2,TRBJ2-1,TRBV27,.,CASSLLAGGYNEQFF,TGTGCCAGCAGCCTACTAGCGGGAGGGTACAATGAGCAGTTCTTC
TRBD1,TRBJ1-3,TRBV18,.,CASSLGQGSVGNTIYF,TGTGCCAGCTCACTCGGACAGGGGTCCGTGGGAAACACCATATATTTT
TRBD1,TRBJ1-2,TRBV5-1,.,CASSLDLGGSYGYTF,TGCGCCAGCAGCTTGGATCTAGGGGGCAGCTATGGCTACACCTTC
TRBD2,TRBJ2-1,TRBV4-1,few,CASSQGKLAGVDEQFF,TGCGCCAGCAGCCAAGGAAAGCTAGCGGGAGTCGATGAGCAGTTCTTC
.,TRBJ2-1,TRBV15,once,CATSRGGGWHEQFF,TGTGCCACCAGCAGAGGAGGAGGGTGGCATGAGCAGTTCTTC
.,TRBJ2-7,TRBV5-6,.,CASSQNPATYEQYF,TGTGCCAGCAGCCAGAACCCAGCGACCTACGAGCAGTACTTC
.,TRBJ2-1,TRBV27,.,CASSLFRGEQFF,TGTGCCAGCAGCTTATTCCGGGGTGAGCAGTTCTTC
TRBD1,TRBJ1-2,TRBV27,.,CASSLSRGPGGGYTF,TGTGCCAGCAGTTTATCACGTGGGCCAGGGGGAGGCTACACCTTC
TRBD2,TRBJ2-1,TRBV13,.,CASSLGAGGPLSYNEQFF,TGTGCCAGCAGCTTAGGAGCGGGAGGGCCTTTGTCCTACAATGAGCAGTTCTTC
TRBD1,TRBJ1-2,TRBV6-5,.,CASAGTGRNGYTF,TGTGCCAGCGCCGGGACAGGGAGGAATGGCTACACCTTC
.,TRBJ1-4,TRBV5-1,once,CASGQGRANEKLFF,TGCGCCAGCGGACAAGGTCGTGCTAATGAAAAACTGTTTTTT
.,TRBJ1-1,TRBV15,few,CATSPERLSGWAAEAFF,TGTGCCACCAGCCCTGAGAGACTGTCAGGGTGGGCCGCTGAAGCTTTCTTT
.,TRBJ2-7,TRBV6-5,.,CASTGMRHFYEQYF,TGTGCCAGCACCGGAATGCGACATTTCTACGAGCAGTACTTC
TRBD1,TRBJ1-6,TRBV9,few,CASSVAGQDNSPLHF,TGTGCCAGCAGCGTAGCGGGACAGGATAATTCACCCCTCCACTTT
TRBD2,TRBJ2-1,TRBV27,.,CASSFASGIEQFF,TGTGCCAGCAGTTTCGCTAGCGGGATTGAGCAGTTCTTC
.,TRBJ1-5,TRBV6-6,.,CASSYEAWRNQPQHF,TGTGCCAGCAGTTACGAGGCGTGGCGCAATCAGCCCCAGCATTTT
.,TRBJ2-1,TRBV19,.,CASTRTGLAVYNEQFF,TGTGCCAGTACCCGAACTGGGCTAGCAGTCTACAATGAGCAGTTCTTC
TRBD2,TRBJ2-1,TRBV7-9,.,CASSTGTSGRASEQFF,TGTGCCAGCAGCACCGGGACTAGCGGGAGAGCAAGTGAGCAGTTCTTC
.,TRBJ2-2,TRBV7-3,.,CASSLTVGTANTGELFF,TGTGCCAGCAGCTTAACGGTCGGGACTGCGAACACCGGGGAGCTGTTTTTT
.,TRBJ2-1,TRBV10-3,once,CAISAGRGAGDEQFF,TGTGCCATCAGTGCCGGAAGGGGAGCGGGCGATGAGCAGTTCTTC
.,TRBJ1-5,TRBV29-1,.,CSVGQNSNQPQHF,TGCAGCGTTGGACAAAATAGCAATCAGCCCCAGCATTTT